These 10 T cell receptor beta chains originate from one sample sequenced in a study of beta chain features in type 1 diabetes. Study results and limitations: Type 1 diabetes patients showed a moderate but significant shortening of TCRB CDR3s in all four CD4+ subsets.

TCRB transcripts that were expressed got sequenced, as all of the isolated RNA had been reverse transcribed. Sequencing was performed with immunoSEQ multiplex PCR; in TCRdb, only in-frame clones are kept and a portion is missing. The sample consists of approximately 170,000 clones, approximately 7.9% of them appearing once. The antigens for these receptors are not known. The sample consisted of central memory CD4+ T cells from blood. The receptors stem from a young man with type 1 diabetes.

V and J are TRBV5-1 and TRBJ1-5; 8 bases fit TRBD1. The germline gives CDR1 SGHRS, CDR2 YFSETQ. The CDR3 consists of 14 residues. V was pared by 0 bases and J by 5 bases, with 1 base of the junction left unmatched. This CDR3 reads CASSLAGQDQPQHF. In nucleotides, the CDR3 is TGCGCCAGCAGCTTGGCGGGACAGGATCAGCCCCAGCATTTT.

In this sample, this clone turned up a few times. The rearrangement uses TRBV4-3 and TRBJ1-1; unclear D gene. The CDR3 contains 13 residues. Germline V lookup: CDR1 LGHNA, CDR2 YSLEER. V shed 4 bases and J shed 8 bases, with 14 bases lying between them. DNA for the CDR3: TGCGCCAGCAGCCCGGCCGGGGAGTTAGAAGCTTTCTTT. This codes for CASSPAGELEAFF.

This clone was seen more than once but under ten times. J is TRBJ2-3 and V is TRBV27; no definite D call. Germline CDR1 and CDR2: MNHEY and SMNVEV (reference sequence). This CDR3 spans 14 amino acids. V shed 2 bases and J shed 6 bases, with 12 bases lying between them. This CDR3 is CASSLELWADTQYF. The CDR3 coding sequence is TGTGCCAGCAGTTTAGAGTTATGGGCGGATACGCAGTATTTT.

The chain combines TRBV4-1 with TRBJ2-5, with 10 bases fitting TRBD2. Trimming took 2 bases from V and 0 from J; bases not matched to a gene: 3. This CDR3 has 16 residues. From germline, CDR1 is MGHRA and CDR2 YSYEKL. As DNA, the CDR3 is TGCGCCAGCAGCCAACCTGGACTAGCGGACCAAGAGACCCAGTACTTC. Translation gives CASSQPGLADQETQYF.

The V gene is TRBV5-1, the J gene TRBJ1-1; no clear D gene. Trimming left V 1 base short and J 11 bases short, with 12 bases between. This CDR3 comprises 12 residues. CDR1 and CDR2 from the germline V gene are SGHRS and YFSETQ. CDR3 DNA: TGCGCCAGCAGCTTGCCCGGGGTGGATGCTTTCTTT. Translated: CASSLPGVDAFF.

This clone has at least ten counts. The chain carries TRBV23-1 and TRBJ2-1, with 9 nucleotides matching TRBD2. TRBV23-1 is an ORF for which the function is uncertain. The CDR3 sequence is 16 residues long. V lost 4 bases and J lost 9; bases outside the gene matches: 13. CDR3 in DNA: TGCGCCAGCAGTCCACTCGAGCGGGGGGAACCAGGTGAGCAGTTCTTC. Its protein is CASSPLERGEPGEQFF.

The table lists this clone with a few counts. V and J are TRBV9 and TRBJ2-7; 10 bases are shared with TRBD1. Per the germline V gene, CDR1 is SGDLS and CDR2 is YYNGEE. The trim removed 5 bases at V and 9 bases at J, leaving 8 bases unmatched. This CDR3 is built from 13 residues. The CDR3 bases are TGTGCCAGCAGTCCCGGGACAGGGGATTCGCAGTACTTC. Protein product: CASSPGTGDSQYF.

Note on this clone: Other DNA variants within this sample encode the same CDR3. V and J are TRBV14 and TRBJ2-1, with 7 positions matching TRBD1. Germline CDR1 SGHDN, CDR2 FVKESK. Trimming at V came to 3 bases and at J to 4 bases, leaving 3 bases not matched to a gene. This CDR3 contains 14 residues. The CDR3 region is CASSQGDSYNEQFF. The CDR3 DNA reads TGTGCCAGCAGCCAGGGGGACAGTTACAATGAGCAGTTCTTC. The entire variable domain, with the rest obtained from reference TRBV14 and TRBJ2-1, is as follows: EAGVTQFPSHSVIEKGQTVTLRCDPISGHDNLYWYRRVMGKEIKFLLHFVKESKQDESGMPNNRFLAERTGGTYSTLKVQPAELEDSGVYFCASSQGDSYNEQFFGPGTRLTVL.

This rearrangement joins TRBV5-1 to TRBJ1-4; D perhaps matches TRBD1 (5 bases). Deletions cut 4 bases from V and 6 bases from J, with 16 bases between. Germline CDR1 reads SGHRS; CDR2 reads YFSETQ. The CDR3 extends over 15 amino acids. CDR3 coding DNA: TGCGCCAGCAGCCCGCAGGGAAGCGGGGATGAAAAACTGTTTTTT. Its translation: CASSPQGSGDEKLFF. Together with reference TRBV5-1 and TRBJ1-4, the CDR3 gives the full variable domain: KAGVTQTPRYLIKTRGQQVTLSCSPISGHRSVSWYQQTPGQGLQFLFEYFSETQRNKGNFPGRFSGRQFSNSRSEMNVSTLELGDSALYLCASSPQGSGDEKLFFGSGTQLSVL.

This clone was seen a few times. The chain carries TRBV29-1 and TRBJ2-6; D possibly corresponds to TRBD2 (5 bases). Trimming took 5 bases from V and 0 from J, leaving 11 bases between them. The CDR3 runs to 15 residues. CDR1 and CDR2 (germline): SQVTM, ANQGSEA. CDR3 amino acids: CSVLALSSGANVLTF. CDR3 DNA: TGCAGCGTTCTAGCCCTTAGCTCTGGGGCCAACGTCCTGACTTTC.